The rows below give T cell receptor beta chains drawn from one sample of a study of blood T cell repertoires in COVID-19. Sequencing was performed with immunoSEQ multiplex PCR; in TCRdb, only in-frame clones are kept and a portion is missing. The sample records about 180,000 clones, roughly 81% being singletons. Sequenced: peripheral blood. All receptors derive from a woman older than 75 with COVID-19, enrolled during active disease. CDR3s include the opening cysteine and the closing phenylalanine or tryptophan. The D gene is left open where the match is weak. Rows give clone size only sometimes, using once, few, many, or a class for an expanded clone.

clone_size: NA
cdr3_length: 12
j_call: TRBJ2-3
v_call: TRBV5-1
d_call: NA
cdr3_aa: CASSFTTDTQYF
cdr3_nt: TGCGCCAGCAGCTTTACAACAGATACGCAGTATTTT

clone_size: once
cdr3_length: 14
j_call: TRBJ2-1
v_call: TRBV5-1
d_call: NA
cdr3_aa: CASSLTGGVDEQFF
cdr3_nt: TGCGCCAGCAGCTTGACAGGGGGGGTGGATGAGCAGTTCTTC

clone_size: NA
cdr3_length: 17
j_call: TRBJ1-3
v_call: TRBV2
d_call: NA
cdr3_aa: CASSEGLGRRRGNTIYF
cdr3_nt: TGTGCCAGCAGTGAAGGGCTAGGACGTCGGAGGGGAAACACCATATATTTT

clone_size: once
cdr3_length: 15
j_call: TRBJ1-2
v_call: TRBV7-8
d_call: NA
cdr3_aa: CASSPHAEGDYGYTF
cdr3_nt: TGTGCCAGCAGCCCCCACGCCGAGGGTGACTATGGCTACACCTTC

clone_size: once
cdr3_length: 14
j_call: TRBJ2-1
v_call: TRBV6-5
d_call: NA
cdr3_aa: CASSYSRGVNEQFF
cdr3_nt: TGTGCCAGCAGTTACTCCCGGGGTGTCAATGAGCAGTTCTTC

clone_size: NA
cdr3_length: 19
j_call: TRBJ2-7
v_call: TRBV21-1
d_call: NA
cdr3_aa: CASSKNVGGRETDNYEQYF
cdr3_nt: TGTGCCAGCAGCAAAAACGTCGGGGGACGGGAAACCGACAACTACGAGCAGTACTTC

clone_size: NA
cdr3_length: 15
j_call: TRBJ1-2
v_call: TRBV5-4
d_call: NA
cdr3_aa: CASSLEAGATYGYTF
cdr3_nt: TGTGCCAGCAGCTTGGAGGCAGGCGCAACCTATGGCTACACCTTC

clone_size: NA
cdr3_length: 15
j_call: TRBJ1-5
v_call: TRBV7-2
d_call: TRBD1
cdr3_aa: CASSLAGQGFQPQHF
cdr3_nt: TGTGCCAGCAGCTTAGCGGGACAGGGGTTCCAGCCCCAGCATTTT

clone_size: once
cdr3_length: 16
j_call: TRBJ1-2
v_call: TRBV6-1
d_call: TRBD1
cdr3_aa: CASSADRASGSYGYTF
cdr3_nt: TGTGCCAGCAGTGCAGACAGGGCCTCGGGGTCTTATGGCTACACCTTC

clone_size: NA
cdr3_length: 18
j_call: TRBJ2-3
v_call: TRBV2
d_call: TRBD2
cdr3_aa: CASRQPRPSAGTTDTQYF
cdr3_nt: TGTGCCAGCCGACAGCCCCGACCCTCAGCGGGGACCACAGATACGCAGTATTTT

clone_size: NA
cdr3_length: 13
j_call: TRBJ2-1
v_call: TRBV11-3
d_call: NA
cdr3_aa: CASSQDRYNEQFF
cdr3_nt: TGTGCCAGCAGCCAGGACAGATACAATGAGCAGTTCTTC

clone_size: NA
cdr3_length: 14
j_call: TRBJ2-7
v_call: TRBV5-1
d_call: TRBD2
cdr3_aa: CASSPTSGGYEQYF
cdr3_nt: TGCGCCAGCAGCCCGACTAGCGGGGGGTACGAGCAGTACTTC

clone_size: NA
cdr3_length: 12
j_call: TRBJ2-7
v_call: TRBV11-2
d_call: NA
cdr3_aa: CASSFGVYEQYF
cdr3_nt: TGTGCCAGCAGCTTCGGGGTCTACGAGCAGTACTTC

clone_size: NA
cdr3_length: 15
j_call: TRBJ2-3
v_call: TRBV5-1
d_call: NA
cdr3_aa: CASSPRRASTDTQYF
cdr3_nt: TGCGCCAGCAGCCCCCGGAGGGCAAGCACAGATACGCAGTATTTT

clone_size: NA
cdr3_length: 14
j_call: TRBJ2-1
v_call: TRBV7-9
d_call: NA
cdr3_aa: CASSPHGQHNEQFF
cdr3_nt: TGTGCCAGCAGCCCCCACGGACAGCACAATGAGCAGTTCTTC

clone_size: NA
cdr3_length: 15
j_call: TRBJ1-3
v_call: TRBV5-1
d_call: TRBD1
cdr3_aa: CASSLAQGARNTIYF
cdr3_nt: TGCGCCAGCAGCTTGGCCCAGGGGGCCAGAAACACCATATATTTT

clone_size: NA
cdr3_length: 13
j_call: TRBJ2-1
v_call: TRBV28
d_call: TRBD2
cdr3_aa: CASSLGLGVGQFF
cdr3_nt: TGTGCCAGCAGTCTAGGACTAGGGGTAGGGCAGTTCTTC

clone_size: NA
cdr3_length: 15
j_call: TRBJ1-1
v_call: TRBV6-1
d_call: NA
cdr3_aa: CASSDVTNLNTEAFF
cdr3_nt: TGTGCCAGCAGTGACGTGACAAACCTGAACACTGAAGCTTTCTTT

clone_size: few
cdr3_length: 18
j_call: TRBJ2-1
v_call: TRBV2
d_call: TRBD2
cdr3_aa: CARRGGLAGGSPWNEQFF
cdr3_nt: TGCGCCCGCCGCGGGGGACTCGCGGGGGGGAGCCCTTGGAATGAGCAGTTCTTC

clone_size: NA
cdr3_length: 16
j_call: TRBJ1-3
v_call: TRBV19
d_call: NA
cdr3_aa: CASSIRRSTAGNTIYF
cdr3_nt: TGTGCCAGTAGTATCCGAAGATCTACAGCTGGAAACACCATATATTTT

clone_size: NA
cdr3_length: 15
j_call: TRBJ2-7
v_call: TRBV2
d_call: TRBD2
cdr3_aa: CASSDWTSGTYEQYF
cdr3_nt: TGTGCCAGCTCCGACTGGACTAGCGGGACCTACGAGCAGTACTTC

clone_size: NA
cdr3_length: 14
j_call: TRBJ1-4
v_call: TRBV27
d_call: NA
cdr3_aa: CASSSLRGNEKLFF
cdr3_nt: TGTGCCAGCAGTTCCTTGCGTGGTAATGAAAAACTGTTTTTT

clone_size: NA
cdr3_length: 15
j_call: TRBJ1-2
v_call: TRBV6-6
d_call: NA
cdr3_aa: CASSYLPGHHYGYTF
cdr3_nt: TGTGCCAGCAGTTACCTTCCGGGACACCACTATGGCTACACCTTC

clone_size: NA
cdr3_length: 15
j_call: TRBJ1-4
v_call: TRBV7-9
d_call: NA
cdr3_aa: CASRQTGIKGEKLFF
cdr3_nt: TGTGCCAGCAGACAAACCGGGATTAAAGGAGAAAAACTGTTTTTT

clone_size: NA
cdr3_length: 16
j_call: TRBJ2-7
v_call: TRBV14
d_call: TRBD1
cdr3_aa: CASSQDRRRGSYEQYF
cdr3_nt: TGTGCCAGCAGCCAAGATAGGCGCAGGGGGTCCTACGAGCAGTACTTC

clone_size: NA
cdr3_length: 16
j_call: TRBJ1-2
v_call: TRBV5-1
d_call: TRBD1
cdr3_aa: CASSLGTGVANYGYTF
cdr3_nt: TGCGCCAGCAGCTTGGGGACAGGGGTGGCCAACTATGGCTACACCTTC

clone_size: NA
cdr3_length: 14
j_call: TRBJ2-7
v_call: TRBV30
d_call: TRBD1
cdr3_aa: CAWSVGTGGDEQYF
cdr3_nt: TGTGCCTGGAGTGTCGGGACAGGGGGGGACGAGCAGTACTTC

clone_size: NA
cdr3_length: 14
j_call: TRBJ1-2
v_call: TRBV24-1
d_call: TRBD1
cdr3_aa: CATSDPGQGYGYTF
cdr3_nt: TGTGCCACCAGTGACCCGGGACAGGGGTACGGCTACACCTTC